This T cell receptor (beta chain) is from a study of OX40 agonist ivuxolimab in advanced cancers. Study information: Three partial responders included one hepatocellular carcinoma patient and two cutaneous melanoma patients.

V lost 0 bases to trimming and J lost 6 bases, with 16 bases between them. In germline, CDR1 is LNHNV, CDR2 YYDKDF (reference sequence). The CDR3 spans 16 residues. Notes on the study in general: At 0.1 to 3.0 mg/kg and by week 6, CD4+ and CD8+ T cells in the blood had expanded clonally. In CD8+ T cells, expanded clones were on average more numerous than in CD4+. The expanded peripheral T cells' antigen specificity was not determined.

A word on this clone: The antigen is undetermined.

Profiled with immunoSEQ multiplex PCR; TCRdb holds only in-frame clones, not every one. The sample records more than 45,000 clones, 70% to 90% being singletons. The V and J genes are TRBV15 and TRBJ2-3, with D possibly called TRBD1 or TRBD2 (5 bases each). The TCR sequence derives from an adult with an advanced solid tumor such as melanoma, head and neck, liver or kidney cancer. The sample in question was CD4+ or CD8+ T cells sorted from blood, obtained in a trial of the OX40 agonist ivuxolimab. The CDR3 DNA sequence: TGTGCCACCAGCAGAGATTCGGGGCTCGTCGGGGATACGCAGTATTTT. Protein sequence: CATSRDSGLVGDTQYF.